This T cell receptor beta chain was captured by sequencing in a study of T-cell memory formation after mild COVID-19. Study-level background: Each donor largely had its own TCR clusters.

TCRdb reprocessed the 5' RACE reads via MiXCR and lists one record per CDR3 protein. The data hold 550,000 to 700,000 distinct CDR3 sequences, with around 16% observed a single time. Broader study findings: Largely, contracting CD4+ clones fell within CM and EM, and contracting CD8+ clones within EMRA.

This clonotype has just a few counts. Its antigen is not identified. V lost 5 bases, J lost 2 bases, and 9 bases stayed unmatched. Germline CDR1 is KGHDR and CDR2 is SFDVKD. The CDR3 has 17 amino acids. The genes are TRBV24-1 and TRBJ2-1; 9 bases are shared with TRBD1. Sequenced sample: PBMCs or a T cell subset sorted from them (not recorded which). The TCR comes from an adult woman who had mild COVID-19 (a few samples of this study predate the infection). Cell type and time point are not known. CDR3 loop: CATSATGTGLPYNEQFF. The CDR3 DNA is TGTGCCACCAGTGCCACGGGGACAGGGCTGCCCTACAATGAGCAGTTCTTC.